A single sample gave rise to the 31 T cell receptor beta chains below, sequenced in a study of radiotherapy plus CTLA-4 blockade in lung cancer. Profiling relied on immunoSEQ multiplex PCR, and the TCRdb table lists in-frame clones only, not all of them. The table lists some 67,000 clones, roughly three quarters of them singletons. The sequencing used peripheral blood, collected from a patient treated with radiotherapy plus ipilimumab. The receptors originated from a human donor with non-small cell lung cancer whose response to radiotherapy plus ipilimumab could not be evaluated. Some clones in this sample may be carry-over from other donors' samples.

This sequence joins TRBV4-1 and TRBJ2-2; a possible D gene is TRBD1 (6 bases). V lost 0 bases to trimming and J lost 4 bases, with 21 bases between them. The CDR3 consists of 19 residues. Germline V gene lookup returns CDR1 MGHRA and CDR2 YSYEKL. CDR3 amino acids: CASSQDPSGAFGATGELFF. DNA for the CDR3: TGCGCCAGCAGCCAAGATCCTTCAGGGGCGTTCGGGGCCACCGGGGAGCTGTTTTTT.

Only a few counts were recorded for this clone. This chain links TRBV18 with TRBJ1-5, with 7 bases identical to TRBD1. Germline loops: CDR1 KGHSH, CDR2 LQKENI. Unmatched junction bases numbered 7, after V lost 6 bases and J lost 5 bases. CDR3 size: 14 residues. CDR3 amino acids: CASSETGTDQPQHF. CDR3 coding DNA: TGTGCCAGCTCGGAGACAGGGACGGATCAGCCCCAGCATTTT.

The gene calls are TRBV5-4 and TRBJ1-1; unclear D gene. The germline CDR1 and CDR2 sequences are SGHNT and YYREEE (reference sequence). V was cut by 4 bases and J by 4 bases, with 11 bases left in between. This CDR3 has 13 residues. The CDR3 sequence: CASSIDGGTEAFF. The CDR3 nucleotides are TGTGCCAGCAGCATTGACGGAGGCACTGAAGCTTTCTTT. Based on the CDR3 plus reference TRBV5-4 and TRBJ1-1, the full variable domain is ETGVTQSPTHLIKTRGQQVTLRCSSQSGHNTVSWYQQALGQGPQFIFQYYREEENGRGNFPPRFSGLQFPNYSSELNVNALELDDSALYLCASSIDGGTEAFFGQGTRLTVV.

This sequence joins TRBV14 and TRBJ2-5; possibly TRBD1 for D (5 bases). Matching the DNA end better, TRBJ2-7 makes the J call doubtful. Germline V gives CDR1 SGHDN, CDR2 FVKESK. The CDR3 runs 14 residues. The CDR3 DNA follows: TGTGCCAGCAGCCAAGCTCGACAGTTGAACGAGCAGTACTTC. It is translated as CASSQARQLNEQYF.

In this sample, this clone turned up a few times. In DNA, the CDR3 is TGTGCCTGGAGTCCACAGGGGGGGGACACTGAAGCTTTCTTT. Protein product: CAWSPQGGDTEAFF. The chain joins TRBV30 to TRBJ1-1; 8 nucleotides agree with TRBD1. Germline-derived CDR1 and CDR2 are GTSNPN and SVGIG (reference sequence). The CDR3 length is 14 residues. V lost 2 bases and J lost 3; bases outside the gene matches: 5.

The chain employs TRBV5-4 and TRBJ1-1; 7 bases agree with TRBD1. This CDR3 is built from 19 residues. Germline V gives CDR1 SGHNT, CDR2 YYREEE (reference sequence). The V and J ends lost 4 bases and 4 bases, in that order; junction bases with no gene match: 22. CDR3 bases: TGTGCCAGCAGCCCGTCGGCACAACAGGGGCCCCGCTACGGCACTGAAGCTTTCTTT. It is translated as CASSPSAQQGPRYGTEAFF.

The rearrangement joins TRBV29-1 to TRBJ2-5; 12 nucleotides match TRBD2. V was clipped by 7 bases and J by 3 bases; unmatched bases: 3. Per germline, CDR1 SQVTM and CDR2 ANQGSEA. The CDR3 is made up of 13 amino acids. Written as DNA, the CDR3 is TGCAGCGGACTAGCGGGGGCCAAAGAGACCCAGTACTTC. This codes for CSGLAGAKETQYF.

This chain connects TRBV5-1 to TRBJ1-1; D is unclear. The V gene lost 0 bases and the J gene lost 0 bases, with 9 bases spanning the gap. Germline V lookup: CDR1 SGHRS, CDR2 YFSETQ. This CDR3 is built from 15 residues. This CDR3 reads CASSLAPTMNTEAFF. The CDR3 bases are TGCGCCAGCAGCTTGGCACCTACTATGAACACTGAAGCTTTCTTT.

V and J are TRBV19 and TRBJ2-3; 10 positions match TRBD2. Germline V lookup: CDR1 LNHDA, CDR2 SQIVND (reference sequence). This CDR3 has 15 residues. Trimming cost V 5 bases and J 7 bases; bases outside gene matches: 9. DNA of the CDR3: TGTGCCAGTAGTCCAAGCGGGGGGGCCCTCTATACGCAGTATTTT. It yields the protein CASSPSGGALYTQYF.

This chain links TRBV28 with TRBJ2-7; 7 nucleotides align to TRBD1. The germline gives CDR1 MDHEN, CDR2 SYDVKM. Trimming removed 2 bases from V and 6 bases from J; junction bases left unmatched: 7. The CDR3 has 14 residues. The CDR3 loop is CASSLSDRAGEQYF. CDR3 bases: TGTGCCAGCAGTTTAAGTGACAGGGCAGGCGAGCAGTACTTC.

The J gene is TRBJ2-6, the V gene TRBV10-3; D may be TRBD2 (6 bases). Germline V gives CDR1 ENHRY, CDR2 SYGVKD. V was trimmed by 8 bases and J by 2 bases, leaving 13 bases between them. This CDR3 contains 15 residues. The CDR3 coding sequence is TGTGCCATCCTGCGGCGGGGTCCTGGGGCCAACGTCCTGACTTTC. Protein sequence: CAILRRGPGANVLTF.

The chain carries TRBV5-6 and TRBJ2-5; 7 bases are shared with TRBD2. Per the germline V gene, CDR1 is SGHDT and CDR2 is YYEEEE. The CDR3 sequence is 14 residues long. The J segment lost 4 bases and the V segment lost 2 bases, leaving 5 bases of the junction unmatched. The CDR3, as DNA: TGTGCCAGCAGCTTCGGGGGGAGAGGAGAGACCCAGTACTTC. It encodes CASSFGGRGETQYF. Using reference TRBV5-6 and TRBJ2-5 for the parts outside the CDR3, the full variable domain is DAGVTQSPTHLIKTRGQQVTLRCSPKSGHDTVSWYQQALGQGPQFIFQYYEEEERQRGNFPDRFSGHQFPNYSSELNVNALLLGDSALYLCASSFGGRGETQYFGPGTRLLVL.

The chain joins TRBV2 to TRBJ2-2, with D maybe TRBD2 (6 bases). Trimming took 7 bases from V and 5 from J, leaving 11 bases between them. The CDR3 has 13 amino acids. Germline values: CDR1 SNHLY, CDR2 FYNNEI. CDR3 nucleotides: TGTGCCAGCACGCTTGGAGGGACCGGGGAGCTGTTTTTT. This sequence encodes CASTLGGTGELFF. The full variable domain, rest sourced from reference TRBV2 and TRBJ2-2, is EPEVTQTPSHQVTQMGQEVILRCVPISNHLYFYWYRQILGQKVEFLVSFYNNEISEKSEIFDDQFSVERPDGSNFTLKIRSTKLEDSAMYFCASTLGGTGELFFGEGSRLTVL.

The chain links TRBV9 to TRBJ1-2; D is uncertain. V lost 4 bases, J lost 3 bases, and 10 bases lay in between. There are 13 residues in the CDR3. Per germline, CDR1 SGDLS and CDR2 YYNGEE. The CDR3: CASSPNSHYGYTF. The CDR3 region has the DNA TGTGCCAGCAGCCCAAACAGCCACTATGGCTACACCTTC.

V and J are TRBV7-4 and TRBJ1-5, with D perhaps matching TRBD1 (6 bases). From germline, CDR1 is SGHVT and CDR2 SQSDAQ. CDR3 length: 19 amino acids. The V end lost 5 bases, the J end lost 2 bases, and 25 bases lay between the germline ends. The CDR3 is CASSDGGRGGGRGNQPQHF. The CDR3 bases are TGTGCCAGCAGCGACGGCGGTCGGGGCGGGGGCCGGGGCAATCAGCCCCAGCATTTT.

The chain has TRBV2 and TRBJ2-2, with 8 nucleotides matching TRBD1. The germline V gene has CDR1 SNHLY and CDR2 FYNNEI. CDR3 length: 16 residues. J lost 0 bases, V lost 4 bases, and 4 bases had no gene match. In DNA form, the CDR3 reads TGTGCCAGCAGTGTGACAGGGGAAGCGAACACCGGGGAGCTGTTTTTT. Its translation is CASSVTGEANTGELFF.

This chain links TRBV7-2 with TRBJ2-5; D gene uncertain. V gave up 6 bases and J gave up 2 bases, with 7 bases separating them. The CDR3 consists of 12 residues. The germline gives CDR1 SGHTA, CDR2 FQGNSA. The CDR3 protein is CASSFGQETQYF. As DNA, the CDR3 is TGTGCCAGCAGTTTCGGTCAAGAGACCCAGTACTTC.

The rearrangement joins TRBV6-5 to TRBJ1-1; the D gene is possibly TRBD1 (6 bases). CDR3 length: 14 amino acids. The V gene lost 4 bases and the J gene lost 6 bases, with 15 bases spanning the gap. CDR1 MNHEY and CDR2 SVGAGI come from the germline V gene. In nucleotides, the CDR3 is TGTGCCAGCAGTTTTGGACAGACATGGTCTGAAGCTTTCTTT. The encoded protein is CASSFGQTWSEAFF.

This clone was counted between two and nine times. This chain joins TRBV18 and TRBJ2-1; no firm D call. V was trimmed by 6 bases and J by 0 bases, leaving 6 bases between them. This CDR3 has 13 amino acids. CDR1 and CDR2 (germline): KGHSH, LQKENI. CDR3 sequence: CASSGPSYNEQFF. The CDR3 nucleotides are TGTGCCAGCTCTGGGCCCTCCTACAATGAGCAGTTCTTC.

V is TRBV27 and J is TRBJ1-2; D is unclear. Germline-derived CDR1 and CDR2 are MNHEY and SMNVEV (reference sequence). The V end lost 6 bases, the J end lost 4 bases, and 15 bases lay between the germline ends. The CDR3 is made up of 14 amino acids. CDR3 in amino acids: CASRPPGLGYGYTF. CDR3 bases: TGTGCCAGCAGACCACCCGGGTTGGGCTATGGCTACACCTTC.

The CDR3 DNA sequence: TGTGCCAGCAGCCCGGACATCTCCTTTGACGAGCAGTACTTC. As protein: CASSPDISFDEQYF. The rearrangement uses TRBV5-4 and TRBJ2-7; TRBD1 is a possible D gene (5 bases). V lost 4 bases, J lost 5 bases, and 16 bases lay in between. This CDR3 contains 14 residues. Germline V gives CDR1 SGHNT, CDR2 YYREEE (reference sequence).

J is TRBJ2-4 and V is TRBV5-1; TRBD1 matches 7 bases. CDR1 and CDR2 from the germline V gene are SGHRS and YFSETQ. Germline trimming cut 4 bases from V and 7 bases from J; bases unmatched to any gene: 14. The CDR3 extends over 16 amino acids. CDR3 in amino acids: CASSLRRTGGGNIQYF. In nucleotides, the CDR3 is TGCGCCAGCAGCCTGAGACGGACAGGCGGCGGGAACATTCAGTACTTC.

This clone showed up just a few times. The J gene is TRBJ2-5, the V gene TRBV28; possibly TRBD2 for D (7 bases). Trimming shortened V by 2 bases and J by 1 base, and 8 bases separated the two germline ends. Looked up from germline, CDR1 is MDHEN and CDR2 is SYDVKM. This CDR3 comprises 14 residues. This CDR3 reads CASSLAGAQETQYF. CDR3 coding DNA: TGTGCCAGCAGTTTAGCGGGGGCCCAAGAGACCCAGTACTTC.

A few counts support this clone. CDR3 bases: TGTGCCAGCAGTCGACCGATGACTAGTCAAGAGACCCAGTACTTC. Translation gives CASSRPMTSQETQYF. The rearrangement links TRBV2 to TRBJ2-5; weak D call: TRBD2 (6 bases). The CDR3 consists of 15 residues. V lost 5 bases to trimming and J lost 2 bases, with 15 bases between them. CDR1 SNHLY and CDR2 FYNNEI come from the germline V gene.

This clone was detected only a few times. The genes are TRBV19 and TRBJ2-5; TRBD2 matches at 9 bases. The CDR3 consists of 15 residues. Germline loops: CDR1 LNHDA, CDR2 SQIVND (reference sequence). V was pared by 6 bases and J by 5 bases, with 10 bases of the junction left unmatched. The CDR3 DNA sequence: TGTGCCAGTAGCAGTAGCGGGGGACCCGTGGAGACCCAGTACTTC. This translates into CASSSSGGPVETQYF.

The table lists this clone with a count of one. V is TRBV25-1 and J is TRBJ1-1, with 9 bases matching TRBD1. Germline assignment: CDR1 MGHDK and CDR2 SYGVNS. Trimming took 6 bases from V and 2 from J; bases not matched to a gene: 4. The CDR3 runs to 14 residues. CDR3 amino acids: CASSEDRGNTEAFF. In DNA form, the CDR3 reads TGTGCCAGCAGCGAGGACAGGGGAAACACTGAAGCTTTCTTT.

This chain connects TRBV29-1 to TRBJ2-5; 12 bases fit TRBD2. Germline V gene lookup returns CDR1 SQVTM and CDR2 ANQGSEA. CDR3 length equals 12 residues. V trimming: 7 bases; J trimming: 10 bases; junction bases outside the gene matches: 7. The CDR3 here is CSDRPSGGDQYF. The CDR3 bases are TGCAGCGACCGCCCTAGCGGGGGGGACCAGTACTTC.

V is TRBV7-3 and J is TRBJ2-1; 9 bases fit TRBD2. CDR1 is SGHTA, CDR2 FQGTGA, per germline. CDR3 length: 15 amino acids. V dropped 2 bases and J dropped 2; count of bases not matched to a gene: 1. Here the CDR3 DNA reads TGTGCCAGCAGCTTAGCGGGGGGGACCTACAATGAGCAGTTCTTC. Translation gives CASSLAGGTYNEQFF.

A few counts support this clone. This chain uses TRBV4-1 with TRBJ1-1; D is perhaps TRBD1 (5 bases). Trimming took off 4 bases at V and 2 bases at J, with 17 bases between the two ends. Germline assignment: CDR1 MGHRA and CDR2 YSYEKL. The CDR3 is made up of 16 amino acids. The CDR3 protein is CASSRLTNWGNTEAFF. DNA for the CDR3: TGCGCCAGCAGCCGTCTAACTAACTGGGGCAACACTGAAGCTTTCTTT.

With regard to this clone: The DNA is omitted, as the CDR3 cannot be located on it reliably, and the CDR3 follows TCRdb's listing. CDR3 loop: CTSTQVGGGTNQFF. This chain uses TRBV1 with TRBJ2-1; the tabulated D call, TRBD2, remains unverified against the DNA. TRBV1 is a known pseudogene. Termini included, the CDR3 measures 14 amino acids.

This clone was counted once. This chain joins TRBV7-2 and TRBJ1-1, with D hard to call. The V end lost 2 bases, the J end lost 4 bases, and 14 bases lay between the germline ends. Germline V CDR1 and CDR2: SGHTA, FQGNSA. The CDR3 totals 15 residues. In DNA, the CDR3 is TGTGCCAGCAGCTTACTCGGGGTGTCGACCACTGAAGCTTTCTTT. Protein: CASSLLGVSTTEAFF.